Listed below are T cell receptor beta chains from one sample, sequenced in a study of blood T cells in healthy people across ages. In TCRdb, the 5' RACE reads were re-called with MiXCR into one record per CDR3 protein. The data hold more than 700,000 distinct CDR3 sequences, with 46% observed a single time. Sequenced input: blood. The receptor set was obtained from a man older than 75 in good health. CDR3s include the opening cysteine and the closing phenylalanine or tryptophan. The D gene is left open where the match is weak. The size entry is marked missing in some rows and otherwise reads once, few, many or a size class.

>.|TRBV4-3|.|TRBJ2-5
CASSPGGGGGETQYF
TGCGCCAGCAGCCCAGGGGGTGGGGGAGGAGAGACCCAGTACTTC
>once|TRBV20-1|.|TRBJ1-2
CSAREQGGSYGYTF
TGCAGTGCTAGAGAACAGGGTGGTTCCTATGGCTACACCTTC
>.|TRBV5-1|TRBD2|TRBJ2-1
CAGSLELAGGFEQFF
TGCGCCGGCAGCTTGGAACTAGCGGGAGGATTTGAGCAGTTCTTC
>.|TRBV11-2|.|TRBJ2-5
CASSDPRERGLETQYF
TGTGCCAGCAGCGACCCCCGGGAGAGGGGGTTAGAGACCCAGTACTTC
>.|TRBV5-1|.|TRBJ1-1
CASSLGGMNTEAFF
TGCGCCAGCAGCTTGGGGGGCATGAACACTGAAGCTTTCTTT
>many|TRBV7-9|.|TRBJ2-7
CASSSIGVNEQYF
TGTGCCAGCAGCTCAATCGGGGTCAACGAGCAGTACTTC
>.|TRBV4-3|TRBD1|TRBJ2-7
CARDRGYEQYF
TGCGCCAGAGACAGGGGCTACGAGCAGTACTTC
>few|TRBV25-1|.|TRBJ2-3
CASIAQGTQYF
TGTGCCAGCATCGCACAGGGAACGCAGTATTTT
>few|TRBV27|TRBD1|TRBJ2-6
CASSTTGATFSGANVLTF
TGTGCCAGCAGTACCACAGGGGCGACCTTCTCTGGGGCCAACGTCCTGACTTTC
>.|TRBV7-9|TRBD2|TRBJ2-1
CANSLTSGGRNEQFF
TGTGCCAACAGCCTTACTAGCGGGGGCCGCAATGAGCAGTTCTTC
>.|TRBV12-3/TRBV12-4|.|TRBJ1-2
CASSPLSRPGYTF
TGTGCCAGCAGTCCCCTCTCCCGGCCGGGCTACACCTTC
>.|TRBV7-3|.|TRBJ1-6
CASSLYRQGGSPLHF
TGTGCCAGCAGCTTATATCGTCAGGGTGGATCACCCCTCCACTTT
>few|TRBV24-1|.|TRBJ2-6
CATSDFMGPGVNVLTF
TGTGCCACCAGTGATTTCATGGGCCCTGGGGTCAACGTCCTGACTTTC
>.|TRBV20-1|.|TRBJ1-2
CSALTETDYGYTF
TGCAGTGCTCTGACGGAAACCGACTATGGCTACACCTTC
>once|TRBV29-1|.|TRBJ2-7
CSVRKDYEQYF
TGCAGCGTCCGTAAGGACTACGAGCAGTACTTC
>.|TRBV6-5|TRBD1|TRBJ1-1
CASSYSWTGGTEAFF
TGTGCCAGCAGTTACTCTTGGACAGGGGGGACTGAAGCTTTCTTT
>.|TRBV18|TRBD2|TRBJ2-1
CASSQSYRAGGPNEQFF
TGTGCCAGCTCACAAAGCTATCGCGCGGGAGGGCCGAATGAGCAGTTCTTC
>.|TRBV5-1|.|TRBJ1-2
CASSLEHGQNYGYTF
TGCGCCAGCAGCTTGGAACACGGACAAAACTATGGCTACACCTTC
>.|TRBV5-1|TRBD2|TRBJ2-1
CASSLEREYHEQFF
TGCGCCAGCAGCTTGGAGCGGGAGTACCATGAGCAGTTCTTC
>few|TRBV6-9|TRBD1|TRBJ1-4
CASRPPPGGREKLFF
TGTGCCAGCAGGCCTCCTCCAGGGGGCCGCGAAAAACTGTTTTTT
>.|TRBV7-2|.|TRBJ1-2
CASSLVLGGPYYGYTF
TGTGCCAGCAGCTTAGTCTTGGGAGGGCCTTACTATGGCTACACCTTC
>.|TRBV4-1|.|TRBJ1-1
CASSQPRQNTEAFF
TGCGCCAGCAGCCAACCACGACAGAACACTGAAGCTTTCTTT
>.|TRBV9|TRBD2|TRBJ2-7
CASSVSAGAGENYEQYF
TGTGCCAGCAGCGTATCCGCCGGAGCGGGAGAAAATTACGAGCAGTACTTC
>many|TRBV6-6|.|TRBJ2-5
CASSYVEETQYF
TGTGCCAGCAGTTATGTGGAAGAGACCCAGTACTTC
>.|TRBV30|.|TRBJ2-5
CAWSGSNEQYF
TGTGCCTGGAGCGGAAGCAATGAGCAGTACTTC
>.|TRBV9|TRBD1|TRBJ2-5
CASSVGPGTGDTQYF
TGTGCCAGCAGCGTAGGCCCCGGGACAGGGGATACCCAGTACTTC
>once|TRBV7-2|TRBD2|TRBJ2-1
CTSSQLLAGEDEQFF
TGTACCAGCAGCCAACTCCTAGCGGGGGAGGATGAGCAGTTCTTC
>.|TRBV12-3/TRBV12-4|.|TRBJ2-3
CASSLTRVTQYF
TGTGCCAGCAGTTTGACCCGGGTTACGCAGTATTTT
>.|TRBV27|TRBD1|TRBJ2-5
CASSLMQGAGETQYF
TGTGCCAGCAGTTTAATGCAGGGGGCAGGGGAGACCCAGTACTTC
>.|TRBV4-2|.|TRBJ2-1
CASSARGQASDEQFF
TGTGCCAGCAGCGCCCGGGGCCAAGCGAGCGATGAGCAGTTCTTC
>.|TRBV6-5|TRBD1|TRBJ1-1
CASREGQGNTEAFF
TGTGCCAGCAGGGAAGGACAGGGGAACACTGAAGCTTTCTTT
>.|TRBV6-4|.|TRBJ2-4
CASSDPWRVRVKNIQYF
TGTGCCAGCAGTGACCCGTGGAGGGTGAGGGTTAAAAACATTCAGTACTTC
>.|TRBV6-6|TRBD1|TRBJ2-5
CASSYGQGTQETQYF
TGTGCCAGCAGTTACGGACAGGGGACACAAGAGACCCAGTACTTC
>.|TRBV28|TRBD1|TRBJ2-4
CATRSVSGGMAKNIQYF
TGTGCCACCCGTTCGGTGTCAGGGGGCATGGCCAAAAACATTCAGTACTTC
>many|TRBV7-2|TRBD2|TRBJ2-7
CASSTASGNSYEQYF
TGTGCCAGCAGCACGGCTAGCGGGAACTCCTACGAGCAGTACTTC
>few|TRBV13|TRBD1|TRBJ1-1
CATPGQGGMNTEAFF
TGTGCCACCCCGGGACAGGGCGGGATGAACACTGAAGCTTTCTTT
>.|TRBV10-3|TRBD2|TRBJ2-7
CAISVTSEFYEQYF
TGTGCCATCAGTGTGACTAGCGAATTCTACGAGCAGTACTTC
>.|TRBV29-1|TRBD1|TRBJ1-2
CSVKTGGGYGYTF
TGCAGCGTGAAAACAGGGGGCGGCTATGGCTACACCTTC
>few|TRBV25-1|.|TRBJ2-7
CASSEMEGGGYEQYF
TGTGCCAGCAGTGAAATGGAGGGGGGGGGCTACGAGCAGTACTTC
>.|TRBV27|.|TRBJ2-1
CASSLYTRDHTSYNEQFF
TGTGCCAGCAGTTTATACACCAGGGACCACACCTCCTACAATGAGCAGTTCTTC
>.|TRBV28|.|TRBJ2-6
CASSVRGSSGANVLTF
TGTGCCAGCAGTGTTCGGGGCAGCTCTGGGGCCAACGTCCTGACTTTC
>.|TRBV12-3/TRBV12-4|.|TRBJ2-7
CASSRGNTYEQYF
TGTGCCAGCAGCCGGGGGAATACCTACGAGCAGTACTTC
>few|TRBV5-1|.|TRBJ2-1
CASSAGLETYNEQFF
TGCGCCAGCAGCGCCGGGTTGGAAACCTACAATGAGCAGTTCTTC
>few|TRBV3-1|.|TRBJ2-6
CASSQDLRGANVLTF
TGTGCCAGCAGCCAAGATCTACGCGGGGCCAACGTCCTGACTTTC
>.|TRBV20-1|TRBD1|TRBJ1-5
CSAPGQGVDQPQHF
TGCAGTGCTCCTGGACAGGGGGTCGATCAGCCCCAGCATTTT
>.|TRBV5-6|.|TRBJ2-1
CASSLDWGEISYNEQFF
TGTGCCAGCAGCTTGGATTGGGGAGAGATATCCTACAATGAGCAGTTCTTC
>.|TRBV4-1|.|TRBJ2-7
CASSQGDLLITYEQYF
TGCGCCAGCAGCCAGGGGGATTTACTTATTACCTACGAGCAGTACTTC
>.|TRBV5-1|TRBD1|TRBJ1-5
CASRTGEGQPQHF
TGCGCCAGCAGGACAGGGGAAGGTCAGCCCCAGCATTTT
>many|TRBV27|TRBD2|TRBJ2-7
CASTGTSGTYEQYF
TGTGCCAGCACCGGGACTAGCGGTACCTACGAGCAGTACTTC
>.|TRBV29-1|TRBD2|TRBJ2-3
CSVAPLAGLGDTQYF
TGCAGCGTGGCCCCTTTAGCGGGATTGGGAGATACGCAGTATTTT
>.|TRBV28|.|TRBJ1-1
CASSLYGRMNTEAFF
TGTGCCAGCAGTTTATATGGGCGCATGAACACTGAAGCTTTCTTT
>many|TRBV7-3|.|TRBJ2-5
CASSLTGGPQETQYF
TGTGCCAGCAGCTTAACGGGTGGACCCCAAGAGACCCAGTACTTC
>many|TRBV3-1|TRBD2|TRBJ2-1
CASSQGLAGAYNEQFF
TGTGCCAGCAGCCAAGGACTAGCGGGAGCTTACAATGAGCAGTTCTTC
>few|TRBV29-1|TRBD1|TRBJ2-7
CSVSPGQGRYEQYF
TGCAGCGTTTCACCGGGACAGGGAAGGTATGAGCAGTACTTC